A single sample gave rise to the 11 T cell receptor beta chains below, sequenced in a study of spatial heterogeneity in lung cancer. Time point here: sample taken at primary tumor resection. The authors sequenced whole RNA from tumor, nontumor lung or frozen PBMC without sorting. TCRdb itself ran the 5' RACE reads through MiXCR, one entry per CDR3 protein. The table lists 28,000 or so distinct CDR3 sequences, 9.5% to 15% of them singletons. The input for sequencing was PBMCs, taken at surgery. The receptors were gathered from a female donor with early-stage non-small cell lung cancer.

This clonotype was counted many times. The chain recombines TRBV27 with TRBJ2-2, with TRBD2 identical over 10 bases. Germline V gives CDR1 MNHEY, CDR2 SMNVEV (reference sequence). Trimming cost V 2 bases and J 5 bases; bases outside gene matches: 5. There are 16 residues in the CDR3. This chain's CDR3 is CASSLLAGVGTGELFF. In DNA, the CDR3 is TGTGCCAGCAGTTTACTAGCGGGAGTAGGGACCGGGGAGCTGTTTTTT.

This clonotype appeared many times. The chain links TRBV20-1 to TRBJ2-4, with TRBD2 matching over 10 bases. CDR1 is DFQATT, CDR2 SNEGSKA, per germline (reference sequence). Unmatched junction bases numbered 17, after V lost 5 bases and J lost 1 base. The CDR3 is 19 amino acids. The CDR3 sequence: CSAHPHQDGLAAAKNIQYF. CDR3 bases: TGCAGTGCTCACCCGCACCAGGACGGACTAGCGGCCGCCAAAAACATTCAGTACTTC.

This clonotype has ten or more counts. The V and J genes are TRBV6-1 and TRBJ2-1; 12 bases map to TRBD1. This CDR3 is built from 18 residues. V lost 3 bases, J lost 7 bases, and 13 bases stayed unmatched. Germline-derived CDR1 and CDR2 are MNHNS and SASEGT. The CDR3 is CASSESFRGQGARNEQFF. CDR3 DNA sequence: TGTGCCAGCAGTGAGTCCTTTCGGGGACAGGGGGCGCGGAATGAGCAGTTCTTC.

This clonotype was seen a single time. This chain connects TRBV7-6 to TRBJ2-5; D ambiguous. The germline gives CDR1 SGHVS, CDR2 FNYEAQ. V lost 8 bases, J lost 0 bases, and 4 bases lay in between. The CDR3 runs 11 residues. The CDR3 sequence is CASPHQETQYF. CDR3 DNA sequence: TGTGCCAGCCCCCACCAAGAGACCCAGTACTTC. Together with reference TRBV7-6 and TRBJ2-5, the CDR3 gives the full variable domain: GAGVSQSPRYKVTKRGQDVALRCDPISGHVSLYWYRQALGQGPEFLTYFNYEAQQDKSGLPNDRFSAERPEGSISTLTIQRTEQRDSAMYRCASPHQETQYFGPGTRLLVL.

This clonotype was observed at least ten times. The genes are TRBV29-1 and TRBJ2-7; D remains ambiguous. The CDR3 sequence is 15 residues long. Germline assignment: CDR1 SQVTM and CDR2 ANQGSEA. Trimming took 6 bases from V and 0 from J, leaving 18 bases between them. DNA for the CDR3: TGCAGCGTCCTCCTTACTGATAAGAGCTCCTACGAGCAGTACTTC. Amino acids: CSVLLTDKSSYEQYF.

This clonotype was counted ten times or more. The chain employs TRBV20-1 and TRBJ2-6; D may be TRBD1 or TRBD2 (7 bases each). Trimming shortened V by 0 bases and J by 2 bases, and 20 bases separated the two germline ends. This CDR3 is built from 19 residues. Per germline, CDR1 DFQATT and CDR2 SNEGSKA (reference sequence). CDR3 protein: CSARERPAGGGTGANVLTF. DNA of the CDR3: TGCAGTGCTAGAGAGAGACCCGCAGGGGGAGGGACTGGGGCCAACGTCCTGACTTTC.

In its sample, this clonotype was seen many times. The rearrangement links TRBV27 to TRBJ1-6, with D possibly matching TRBD1 (6 bases). Germline assignment: CDR1 MNHEY and CDR2 SMNVEV (reference sequence). The V end lost 5 bases, the J end lost 5 bases, and 16 bases lay between the germline ends. The CDR3 runs to 16 residues. The CDR3, as DNA: TGTGCCAGCAGTCCCGCCGTACAGGGAAATAATTCACCCCTCCACTTT. It encodes CASSPAVQGNNSPLHF.

The rearrangement links TRBV6-2 or TRBV6-3 to TRBJ1-3; no reliable D call. V was clipped by 10 bases and J by 7 bases, with 8 bases between them. This CDR3 is 10 amino acids long. Germline-derived CDR1 and CDR2 are MNHEY and SVGEGT. Here the CDR3 reads CATGWNTIYF. In DNA form, the CDR3 reads TGTGCCACCGGTTGGAACACCATATATTTT.

This clonotype was observed at least ten times. The CDR3: CASSETSGSYNEQFF. For the CDR3, the DNA is TGTGCCAGCAGCGAGACTAGCGGAAGCTACAATGAGCAGTTCTTC. V and J are TRBV7-3 and TRBJ2-1; TRBD2 matches 9 bases. V lost 5 bases to trimming and J lost 3 bases; unmatched junction nucleotides: 5. Germline loops: CDR1 SGHTA, CDR2 FQGTGA. CDR3 length equals 15 residues.

Ten or more counts support this clonotype. This chain connects TRBV3-1 to TRBJ1-3, with D hard to call. The V gene lost 3 bases and the J gene lost 2 bases, with 5 bases spanning the gap. Germline values: CDR1 LGHDT, CDR2 YNNKEL (reference sequence). The CDR3 spans 13 residues. The DNA for the CDR3 is TGTGCCAGCAGCCAGACGCCTGGAAACACCATATATTTT. It is translated as CASSQTPGNTIYF.

This clonotype occurred many times. The V and J genes are TRBV7-6 and TRBJ2-7, with 9 bases fitting TRBD2. Germline CDR1 SGHVS, CDR2 FNYEAQ. V gave up 1 base and J gave up 2 bases; unmatched junction bases: 3. This CDR3 has 15 residues. This CDR3 reads CASSLDGTSPYEQYF. For the CDR3, the DNA is TGTGCCAGCAGCTTAGACGGGACTAGCCCCTACGAGCAGTACTTC.